Shown below are 13 T cell receptor beta chains from a single sample sequenced in a study of post-analysis software for immune sequencing data. No antigen has been assigned to these receptors. The library was made from cDNA and included unique molecular identifiers. TCRdb recomputed calls from the PCR reads with MiXCR, one row per CDR3 protein. Among approximately 730,000 distinct CDR3 sequences listed, around 45% were seen once. Findings and caveats of the study: A handful of TRBV segments appeared more often in patients than in controls, and TRBV5-6, TRBV5-1 and TRBV20-1 were among these.

Material for sequencing was blood. These receptors were taken from a girl aged 5-17 years with multiple sclerosis.

The chain recombines TRBV3-1 with TRBJ1-1, with unresolved D. Germline CDR1 reads LGHDT; CDR2 reads YNNKEL (reference sequence). V lost 1 base, J lost 4 bases, and 10 bases lay in between. The CDR3 runs 14 residues. The CDR3 loop reads CASSQVVGFTEAFF. The CDR3 DNA is TGTGCCAGCAGCCAAGTGGTCGGGTTCACTGAAGCTTTCTTT.

The chain combines TRBV12-3 or TRBV12-4 with TRBJ2-7; D is unresolved. This CDR3 comprises 13 residues. CDR3 sequence (DNA): TGTGTCACGACAAAAGGCCTTATCTACGAGCAGTACTTC. This encodes CVTTKGLIYEQYF.

The rearrangement links TRBV5-5 to TRBJ2-5; D ambiguous. The CDR3 covers 14 residues. Deletions cut 0 bases from V and 3 bases from J, with 9 bases between. The germline CDR1 and CDR2 sequences are SGHKS and YYEKEE (reference sequence). DNA of the CDR3: TGTGCCAGCAGCTTGGTGGTGGTGGAAGAGACCCAGTACTTC. The encoded protein is CASSLVVVEETQYF.

This chain uses TRBV28 with TRBJ2-5, with D tentatively TRBD1 or TRBD2 (5 bases each). The end of the DNA aligns better with TRBJ2-7, so the J call may be wrong. Germline V gene lookup returns CDR1 MDHEN and CDR2 SYDVKM. CDR3 length: 12 amino acids. Here the CDR3 DNA reads TGTGCCAGCAAGACCCTGGGGGACGAGCAGTACTTC. This codes for CASKTLGDEQYF.

The chain recombines TRBV12-3 or TRBV12-4 with TRBJ2-2; tentatively, D is TRBD2 (6 bases). With 0 bases removed from V and 4 bases from J, the gap between germline ends came to 12 bases. This CDR3 is 16 amino acids long. The CDR3 loop reads CASSLALATTTGELFF. Written as DNA, the CDR3 is TGTGCCAGCAGTTTAGCCCTAGCGACAACCACCGGGGAGCTGTTTTTT.

V gene TRBV29-1 combines with J gene TRBJ1-1; TRBD1 is a possible D gene (5 bases). Trimming took 4 bases from V and 1 from J, leaving 7 bases between them. Germline assignment: CDR1 SQVTM and CDR2 ANQGSEA. The CDR3 loop spans 12 amino acids. The CDR3 DNA is TGCAGCGTTGCCCAGGGGAACACTGAAGCTTTCTTT. Its translation is CSVAQGNTEAFF.

This chain connects TRBV7-2 to TRBJ2-7; 9 nucleotides match TRBD1. The V and J ends lost 0 bases and 1 base, in that order; junction bases with no gene match: 4. Germline assignment: CDR1 SGHTA and CDR2 FQGNSA. This CDR3 has 16 amino acids. CDR3 sequence reads: CASSLAEDRGSYEQYF. The DNA for the CDR3 is TGTGCCAGCAGCTTAGCGGAAGACAGGGGGTCCTACGAGCAGTACTTC.

V is TRBV12-3 or TRBV12-4 and J is TRBJ2-1, with D tentatively TRBD2 (6 bases). With 7 bases removed from V and 6 bases from J, the gap between germline ends came to 13 bases. CDR3 length: 13 residues. CDR3 nucleotides: TGTGCCAGCAACCTCGGGACTTTCAATGAGCAGTTCTTC. Its translation: CASNLGTFNEQFF.

This clonotype has more than one count but fewer than ten. The chain couples TRBV3-1 to TRBJ2-1; the match to TRBD2 covers 7 bases. The CDR3 spans 16 residues. Per germline, CDR1 LGHDT and CDR2 YNNKEL (reference sequence). Trimming took 1 base from V and 4 from J; bases not matched to a gene: 7. The CDR3 is CASSQVWEGIYNEQFF. In DNA form, the CDR3 reads TGTGCCAGCAGCCAAGTATGGGAGGGGATTTACAATGAGCAGTTCTTC.

V is TRBV11-2 and J is TRBJ2-5; TRBD1 is a possible D gene (5 bases). Germline CDR1 is SGHAT and CDR2 is FQNNGV. V was trimmed by 2 bases and J by 2 bases, leaving 9 bases between them. This CDR3 is built from 14 residues. CDR3 sequence: CASSLRTIQETQYF. The CDR3 region has the DNA TGTGCCAGCAGCTTAAGGACAATTCAAGAGACCCAGTACTTC.

The chain combines TRBV2 with TRBJ2-1, with D maybe TRBD2 (5 bases). The CDR3 has 15 residues. Per the germline V gene, CDR1 is SNHLY and CDR2 is FYNNEI. V was pared by 7 bases and J by 3 bases, with 16 bases between. DNA of the CDR3: TGTGCCAGCAACTTAGGACTGGCCCTCTACAATGAGCAGTTCTTC. Protein product: CASNLGLALYNEQFF.

The rearrangement joins TRBV4-3 to TRBJ2-7; D is undetermined. The germline gives CDR1 LGHNA, CDR2 YSLEER. Between the trimmed V and J ends, which lost 4 bases and 4 bases, there was a span of 14 bases. This CDR3 contains 14 residues. This CDR3 is CASSLNQRVYEQYF. In DNA, the CDR3 is TGCGCCAGCAGCCTTAACCAACGGGTTTACGAGCAGTACTTC.

The rearrangement uses TRBV7-2 and TRBJ2-3, with TRBD2 identical over 11 bases. Per germline, CDR1 SGHTA and CDR2 FQGNSA. Unmatched junction bases numbered 5, after V lost 2 bases and J lost 10 bases. CDR3 size: 14 residues. The CDR3 is CASSLTSGSDAQYF. CDR3 nucleotides: TGTGCCAGCAGCTTAACTAGCGGGAGCGATGCGCAGTATTTT.